This TCR beta chain emerged from a study of T cell responses to AZD1222 COVID-19 vaccine. Clones were read by immunoSEQ multiplex PCR, and TCRdb kept only the in-frame ones, dropping some. The sample lists roughly 120,000 clones; 88% were seen once. This CDR3 has 15 amino acids. V was clipped by 2 bases and J by 7 bases, with 15 bases between them. CDR1 is SEHNR and CDR2 is FQNEAQ in the germline V gene (reference sequence). V gene TRBV7-9 combines with J gene TRBJ2-1; TRBD1 is a possible D gene (6 bases). The TCR was taken from an adult in good health. The specimen was peripheral blood, collected on day 0 of AZD1222 vaccination. The CDR3, as DNA: TGTGCCAGCAGCTTAAGGCAGGGGTCGAGAAATGAGCAGTTCTTC. Its protein product is CASSLRQGSRNEQFF. Together with reference TRBV7-9 and TRBJ2-1, the CDR3 gives the full variable domain: DTGVSQNPRHKITKRGQNVTFRCDPISEHNRLYWYRQTLGQGPEFLTYFQNEAQLEKSRLLSDRFSAERPKGSFSTLEIQRTEQGDSAMYLCASSLRQGSRNEQFFGPGTRLTVL.